Listed here are 9 T cell receptor beta chains from one sample, sequenced in a study of blood T cell repertoires in COVID-19. Sequencing used immunoSEQ multiplex PCR; TCRdb keeps in-frame clones, though not all of them. The table records 54,000 or so clones, over 75% of them present only once. Sequenced material: peripheral blood. The origin of the receptors is a human donor in a cohort sampled during active COVID-19.

The chain uses TRBV7-2 and TRBJ2-7; TRBD1 agrees at 12 bases. The CDR3 length is 15 residues. CDR1 SGHTA and CDR2 FQGNSA come from the germline V gene. The ends lost 3 bases at V and 3 bases at J; junction bases unmatched: 3. The CDR3 spells CASSLGQGAVYEQYF. CDR3 coding DNA: TGTGCCAGCAGCTTGGGACAGGGGGCGGTCTACGAGCAGTACTTC.

Here the CDR3 reads CASSVPSGLADTGELFF. The CDR3 DNA reads TGTGCCAGCAGCGTCCCATCCGGACTAGCGGACACCGGGGAGCTGTTTTTT. This chain joins TRBV9 and TRBJ2-2; 10 positions agree with TRBD2. There are 17 residues in the CDR3. In germline, CDR1 is SGDLS, CDR2 YYNGEE. The ends lost 2 bases at V and 3 bases at J; junction bases unmatched: 7.

The genes are TRBV5-4 and TRBJ2-5, with 8 bases aligning to TRBD1. The V segment lost 0 bases and the J segment 2 bases; nucleotides outside the gene matches: 3. Germline-derived CDR1 and CDR2 are SGHNT and YYREEE (reference sequence). The CDR3 extends over 15 amino acids. DNA for the CDR3: TGTGCCAGCAGCTTGGTGGACAGGGAACAAGAGACCCAGTACTTC. Translated, it gives CASSLVDREQETQYF. The complete variable domain, with remaining parts taken from reference TRBV5-4 and TRBJ2-5, reads ETGVTQSPTHLIKTRGQQVTLRCSSQSGHNTVSWYQQALGQGPQFIFQYYREEENGRGNFPPRFSGLQFPNYSSELNVNALELDDSALYLCASSLVDREQETQYFGPGTRLLVL.

This sequence joins TRBV5-4 and TRBJ2-5, with D perhaps matching TRBD2 (5 bases). The CDR3 length is 15 residues. With 0 bases removed from V and 1 base from J, the gap between germline ends came to 10 bases. From germline, CDR1 is SGHNT and CDR2 YYREEE (reference sequence). The CDR3 DNA sequence: TGTGCCAGCAGCTTGGGAGGGCCAGTCCAAGAGACCCAGTACTTC. Its translation: CASSLGGPVQETQYF.

V and J are TRBV24-1 and TRBJ2-1; D may be TRBD2 (5 bases). CDR3 length: 14 residues. Trimming shortened V by 5 bases and J by 1 base, and 8 bases separated the two germline ends. Germline V gene data show CDR1 as KGHDR and CDR2 as SFDVKD. The DNA for the CDR3 is TGTGCCACCAGTGCCGAGGGTTCCTACAATGAGCAGTTCTTC. Translation gives CATSAEGSYNEQFF.

The V gene is TRBV6-5, the J gene TRBJ1-5; 9 positions match TRBD1. V shed 5 bases, J shed 5 bases, and the junction held 4 bases outside the gene matches. Looked up from germline, CDR1 is MNHEY and CDR2 is SVGAGI. The CDR3 has 14 residues. This CDR3 is CASSKQGADQPQHF. CDR3 coding DNA: TGTGCCAGCAGTAAACAGGGGGCTGATCAGCCCCAGCATTTT.

The gene calls are TRBV9 and TRBJ1-3; 8 bases fit TRBD1. Germline V CDR1 and CDR2: SGDLS, YYNGEE. CDR3 length equals 16 residues. The trim removed 4 bases at V and 3 bases at J, leaving 9 bases unmatched. CDR3: CASSPRTGTIGNTIYF. CDR3 coding DNA: TGTGCCAGCAGCCCCCGGACAGGGACCATTGGAAACACCATATATTTT.

V is TRBV5-1 and J is TRBJ2-2; 8 positions match TRBD2. Trimming took 6 bases from V and 3 from J; bases not matched to a gene: 10. The CDR3 is 16 residues long. Germline V gives CDR1 SGHRS, CDR2 YFSETQ. CDR3 sequence (DNA): TGCGCCAGCAAAGAGTCAGCGGGAGTTGACACCGGGGAGCTGTTTTTT. This codes for CASKESAGVDTGELFF.

Turning to this clone: This CDR3 is also generated by other DNA sequences in the sample. The CDR3, as DNA: TGTGCCATCAGTGCGGAGGAGGACTATGGCTACACCTTC. It is translated as CAISAEEDYGYTF. V usage is TRBV10-3 and J usage is TRBJ1-2; D is unclear. The V end lost 4 bases, the J end lost 3 bases, and 9 bases lay between the germline ends. Germline assignment: CDR1 ENHRY and CDR2 SYGVKD. The CDR3 is 13 amino acids.